The 22 T cell receptor beta chains below were found in one sample sequenced in a study of blood T cell repertoires in COVID-19. Libraries were prepared by immunoSEQ multiplex PCR; TCRdb keeps only in-frame clonotypes and omits some of them. The table has tens of thousands of clones, approximately 90% seen once; the top ten hold roughly a fifth. Sequenced material: peripheral blood. These receptors originate from a middle-aged man in a cohort sampled during active COVID-19.

The chain combines TRBV16 with TRBJ2-1; D gene unclear. Germline V gives CDR1 KGHSY, CDR2 FQNENV. The CDR3 runs 13 residues. V shed 4 bases and J shed 4 bases, with 8 bases lying between them. The chain's CDR3 is CASSLTSYNEQFF. As DNA, the CDR3 is TGTGCCAGCAGCCTGACAAGTTACAATGAGCAGTTCTTC.

CDR3 protein: CASSRVEQPYNTGELFF. CDR3 coding DNA: TGCGCCAGCAGCCGCGTAGAACAGCCTTATAACACCGGGGAGCTGTTTTTT. This chain connects TRBV4-1 to TRBJ2-2; D unclear. The CDR3 contains 17 residues. Per the germline V gene, CDR1 is MGHRA and CDR2 is YSYEKL. V was cut by 4 bases and J by 2 bases, with 17 bases left in between.

The count of this clone is one. This chain uses TRBV18 with TRBJ1-3; D not certain. Germline CDR1 and CDR2: KGHSH and LQKENI. Trimming pared 3 bases from V and 4 bases from J, leaving 19 bases between. This CDR3 spans 17 amino acids. The CDR3 bases are TGTGCCAGCTCACCCCTCCGAAGCGAGATTCAAGGAAACACCATATATTTT. It yields the protein CASSPLRSEIQGNTIYF.

V and J are TRBV27 and TRBJ1-2; 10 nucleotides match TRBD1. The CDR3 consists of 15 residues. Germline CDR1 reads MNHEY; CDR2 reads SMNVEV (reference sequence). V lost 0 bases and J lost 8; bases outside the gene matches: 6. The CDR3 DNA reads as TGTGCCAGCAGTTTATCCGGACAGGGGGACGTCGGCTACACCTTC. It translates to CASSLSGQGDVGYTF.

The chain is built from TRBV19 and TRBJ1-1; D perhaps matches TRBD1 (5 bases). The V end was cut by 3 bases, the J end by 2 bases, with 10 bases between. Looked up from germline, CDR1 is LNHDA and CDR2 is SQIVND (reference sequence). The length of the CDR3 is 14 residues. CDR3 DNA sequence: TGTGCCAGTAGTATTCCCAGGGTTAACACTGAAGCTTTCTTT. Translating it yields CASSIPRVNTEAFF.

The gene calls are TRBV4-1 and TRBJ1-5, with D perhaps TRBD1 (5 bases). V dropped 1 base and J dropped 6 bases, with 7 bases sitting between them. CDR1 MGHRA and CDR2 YSYEKL come from the germline V gene. This CDR3 comprises 13 residues. In nucleotides, the CDR3 is TGCGCCAGCAGCCAAGGGAGGGGTCAGCCCCAGCATTTT. It translates to CASSQGRGQPQHF.

Remarks on this clone: Different DNA sequences within this sample yield the same CDR3. This chain joins TRBV12-3 or TRBV12-4 and TRBJ2-1; no clear D. V dropped 7 bases and J dropped 6 bases, with 7 bases sitting between them. The CDR3 loop spans 11 amino acids. The CDR3: CASTTGNEQFF. Written as DNA, the CDR3 is TGTGCCAGCACCACTGGCAATGAGCAGTTCTTC.

The chain links TRBV21-1 to TRBJ1-5. TRBV21-1 is a pseudogene locus. CDR3 length: 15 residues. CDR3 DNA: TGTGCCAGCAGCCCCAGTCGGGTTTCGGGTCAGCCCCAGCATTTT. This gives the protein CASSPSRVSGQPQHF.

This sequence joins TRBV3-1 (or the pseudogene TRBV3-2) and TRBJ1-1; D might be TRBD1 (5 bases). CDR1 is LGHDT, CDR2 YNNKEL, per germline (reference sequence). V was clipped by 1 base and J by 5 bases, with 14 bases between them. The length of the CDR3 is 15 residues. In DNA, the CDR3 is TGTGCCAGCAGCCAAGGCAGGGATCGGGTTACTGAAGCTTTCTTT. Residues: CASSQGRDRVTEAFF.

The rearrangement uses TRBV4-3 and TRBJ2-3, with TRBD2 matching 13 bases. The CDR3 contains 15 residues. The germline V gene has CDR1 LGHNA and CDR2 YSLEER. Unmatched junction bases numbered 2, after V lost 1 base and J lost 7 bases. CDR3 nucleotide sequence: TGCGCCAGCAGCCAAGGGACTAGCGGGGGCTATACGCAGTATTTT. Translation: CASSQGTSGGYTQYF.

This chain uses TRBV9 with TRBJ2-3; 10 bases are a match to TRBD1. Germline CDR1 reads SGDLS; CDR2 reads YYNGEE. After removal of 5 bases from V and 6 bases from J, the junction contained 9 bases not matched to a gene. The CDR3 length is 15 residues. The CDR3 DNA sequence: TGTGCCAGCAGAGCCGGGACAGGGGAATCGGATACGCAGTATTTT. Translation gives CASRAGTGESDTQYF.

This chain connects TRBV6-4 to TRBJ2-2; tentative D call: TRBD2 (5 bases). With 6 bases removed from V and 6 bases from J, the gap between germline ends came to 11 bases. CDR3 length equals 13 residues. Germline CDR1 MRHNA, CDR2 SNTAGT. The CDR3 DNA reads as TGTGCCAGCAGCGATACGGAGGCCGGGGAGCTGTTTTTT. Its translation is CASSDTEAGELFF.

The V and J genes are TRBV21-1 and TRBJ2-7; the DNA was not used to check the table's D call, TRBD1. TRBV21-1 is deemed a pseudogene. CDR3 length: 14 amino acids. The DNA for the CDR3 is TGTGCCAAAGTGACAGGGGGCTATGAGGGCGTGCAGTACTTC. As protein: CAKVTGGYEGVQYF.

This clone has more than one count but fewer than ten. The chain combines TRBV7-9 with TRBJ2-1; 11 bases match TRBD2. Trimming removed 2 bases from V and 5 bases from J; junction bases left unmatched: 2. The CDR3 covers 15 residues. Germline loops: CDR1 SEHNR, CDR2 FQNEAQ (reference sequence). The CDR3 DNA is TGTGCCAGCAGCTTACTAGCGGGGGGCAACAATGAGCAGTTCTTC. This sequence encodes CASSLLAGGNNEQFF.

The rearrangement links TRBV29-1 to TRBJ1-1; possibly TRBD1 for D (5 bases). Trimming removed 4 bases from V and 1 base from J, with 7 bases in between. Looked up from germline, CDR1 is SQVTM and CDR2 is ANQGSEA. The CDR3 has 12 residues. CDR3 coding DNA: TGCAGCGTTGGGGGGGGGAACACTGAAGCTTTCTTT. Protein: CSVGGGNTEAFF.

The V gene is TRBV11-1, the J gene TRBJ2-7, with 8 bases lining up with TRBD1. CDR1 SGHAT and CDR2 FQDESV come from the germline V gene (reference sequence). J was trimmed by 4 bases and V by 5 bases; bases with no gene match: 10. This CDR3 is 15 amino acids long. CDR3 in DNA: TGTGCCAGCAGCACAGGACAGGGTGAACTTTACGAGCAGTACTTC. Its translation: CASSTGQGELYEQYF.

This CDR3 is CASSVGQTNTEAFF. In DNA form, the CDR3 reads TGTGCCAGCAGCGTGGGACAGACTAACACTGAAGCTTTCTTT. This rearrangement joins TRBV5-6 to TRBJ1-1; 7 bases line up with TRBD1. From germline, CDR1 is SGHDT and CDR2 YYEEEE. CDR3 length: 14 amino acids. V shed 4 bases, J shed 2 bases, and the junction held 5 bases outside the gene matches.

This chain connects TRBV12-5 to TRBJ2-3, with D maybe TRBD1 (6 bases). Germline loops: CDR1 LGHNT, CDR2 FRNRAP. Trimming shortened V by 1 base and J by 6 bases, and 14 bases separated the two germline ends. The CDR3 runs to 15 residues. The CDR3: CASGLDPGEIDTQYF. In DNA form, the CDR3 reads TGTGCTAGTGGTTTGGACCCAGGGGAGATCGATACGCAGTATTTT.

This chain uses TRBV27 with TRBJ1-4; 8 bases line up with TRBD1. The V gene's germline CDR1 is MNHEY and CDR2 SMNVEV (reference sequence). J lost 10 bases, V lost 5 bases, and 9 bases had no gene match. The CDR3 spans 14 residues. As DNA, the CDR3 is TGTGCCAGCAGTCCCGACCTCACAGGGGGAAAACTGTTTTTT. Translated: CASSPDLTGGKLFF.

The rearrangement joins TRBV27 to TRBJ1-3, with D perhaps matching TRBD1 (6 bases). The V gene lost 5 bases and the J gene lost 3 bases, with 11 bases spanning the gap. CDR3 size: 14 residues. Germline values: CDR1 MNHEY, CDR2 SMNVEV (reference sequence). The CDR3, as DNA: TGTGCCAGCAGTCCAGGGGAGCATGGAAACACCATATATTTT. Its translation: CASSPGEHGNTIYF.

The V and J genes are TRBV29-1 and TRBJ2-1; TRBD2 might be the D (6 bases). The CDR3 has 13 amino acids. The germline CDR1 and CDR2 sequences are SQVTM and ANQGSEA. Trimming removed 6 bases at V and 10 bases at J, with 19 bases between. CDR3 region: CSVPRLGSGEQFF. The DNA of the CDR3 is TGCAGCGTCCCGCGACTAGGGTCGGGCGAGCAGTTCTTC.

This rearrangement joins TRBV11-2 to TRBJ1-2; 7 bases are a match to TRBD1. The CDR3 length is 17 residues. The germline gives CDR1 SGHAT, CDR2 FQNNGV. After removal of 4 bases from V and 3 bases from J, the junction contained 14 bases not matched to a gene. The CDR3, as DNA: TGTGCCAGCAGCTCCTGGGATCGAACAGGGGTTTACTATGGCTACACCTTC. Translation: CASSSWDRTGVYYGYTF. Complete variable domain (other parts from reference TRBV11-2 and TRBJ1-2): EAGVAQSPRYKIIEKRQSVAFWCNPISGHATLYWYQQILGQGPKLLIQFQNNGVVDDSQLPKDRFSAERLKGVDSTLKIQPAKLEDSAVYLCASSSWDRTGVYYGYTFGSGTRLTVV.